One sample yielded the 24 T cell receptor beta chains listed below, sequenced in a study of blood T cell repertoires in COVID-19. Only in-frame clones appear in the TCRdb table, and some are missing; sequencing was by immunoSEQ multiplex PCR. The sample contains roughly 260,000 clones, 79% of which appear only once. The sample consisted of peripheral blood. Every receptor here comes from a woman between 35 and 50 years old with active or convalescent COVID-19.

The chain joins TRBV25-1 to TRBJ1-3; the D gene is possibly TRBD1 (6 bases). Trimming removed 4 bases at V and 2 bases at J, with 9 bases between. The length of the CDR3 is 14 residues. From germline, CDR1 is MGHDK and CDR2 SYGVNS. The CDR3 protein is CASSVGGPGNTIYF. The CDR3 DNA sequence: TGTGCCAGCAGTGTGGGGGGGCCTGGAAACACCATATATTTT.

This chain uses TRBV29-1 with TRBJ2-5; D call uncertain. V was pared by 4 bases and J by 2 bases, with 5 bases between. Germline CDR1 and CDR2: SQVTM and ANQGSEA. This CDR3 comprises 11 residues. The CDR3 is CSVGEQETQYF. CDR3 DNA: TGCAGCGTTGGTGAGCAAGAGACCCAGTACTTC.

The chain employs TRBV7-4 and TRBJ1-3; weak D call: TRBD1 (5 bases). Germline V CDR1 and CDR2: SGHVT, SQSDAQ. The V gene lost 1 base and the J gene lost 4 bases, with 14 bases spanning the gap. This CDR3 is built from 16 residues. As DNA, the CDR3 is TGTGCCAGCAGCTTAGAACGAAAAGGGGCCGGAAACACCATATATTTT. This codes for CASSLERKGAGNTIYF.

J is TRBJ1-1 and V is TRBV27, with 8 bases that match TRBD1. Trimming at V came to 5 bases and at J to 4 bases, leaving 6 bases not matched to a gene. Germline CDR1 reads MNHEY; CDR2 reads SMNVEV (reference sequence). This CDR3 is built from 14 residues. The CDR3 is CASSKTTGGTEAFF. DNA for the CDR3: TGTGCCAGCAGTAAGACAACAGGGGGCACTGAAGCTTTCTTT.

The chain uses TRBV18 and TRBJ1-3; 10 positions match TRBD1. This CDR3 contains 16 residues. CDR1 and CDR2 (germline): KGHSH, LQKENI. Trimming at V came to 0 bases and at J to 2 bases, leaving 1 base not matched to a gene. CDR3 region: CASSPPGQGTGNTIYF. CDR3 DNA: TGTGCCAGCTCACCACCGGGACAGGGGACTGGAAACACCATATATTTT.

This sequence joins TRBV19 and TRBJ1-1; no clear D. Germline V CDR1 and CDR2: LNHDA, SQIVND (reference sequence). The ends were cut back, 5 bases at V and 0 bases at J, with 10 bases in the middle. The CDR3 sequence is 14 residues long. In DNA, the CDR3 is TGTGCCAGTAGTTTGCACAATATGAACACTGAAGCTTTCTTT. Its translation is CASSLHNMNTEAFF.

This clone was picked up one time. The V gene is TRBV28, the J gene TRBJ1-2; possible D gene TRBD1, 5 bases. This CDR3 is built from 13 residues. CDR1 is MDHEN, CDR2 SYDVKM, per germline. V was clipped by 5 bases and J by 4 bases, with 11 bases between them. The CDR3 loop reads CASSRLGGYGYTF. DNA for the CDR3: TGTGCCAGCAGTCGTTTGGGGGGCTATGGCTACACCTTC.

This CDR3 is CAIPIPGTNSPLHF. CDR3 in DNA: TGCGCCATACCGATACCAGGTACTAATTCACCCCTCCACTTT. This rearrangement joins TRBV23-1 to TRBJ1-6; D is undetermined. TRBV23-1 falls under the ORF class, with uncertain function. Trimming shortened V by 10 bases and J by 6 bases, and 16 bases separated the two germline ends. CDR3 length: 14 amino acids.

The chain links TRBV13 to TRBJ2-6; 7 bases fit TRBD2. Looked up from germline, CDR1 is PRHDT and CDR2 is FYEKMQ (reference sequence). V lost 5 bases and J lost 0; bases outside the gene matches: 10. CDR3 length: 18 amino acids. The CDR3 sequence: CASSTRTRTFSGANVLTF. CDR3 nucleotides: TGTGCCAGCAGCACCAGGACTAGAACCTTCTCTGGGGCCAACGTCCTGACTTTC.

In DNA form, the CDR3 reads TGTGCCAGCAGCGCGGCGACCGGGAGCCAAGAGACCCAGTACTTC. This codes for CASSAATGSQETQYF. The chain carries TRBV9 and TRBJ2-5; TRBD2 might be the D (6 bases). The germline V gene has CDR1 SGDLS and CDR2 YYNGEE. This CDR3 contains 15 residues. Trimming took off 3 bases at V and 1 base at J, with 13 bases between the two ends.

The chain joins TRBV3-1 (or the pseudogene TRBV3-2) to TRBJ2-1; 14 positions match TRBD2. Germline lookup yields CDR1 LGHDT and CDR2 YNNKEL (reference sequence). The CDR3 consists of 17 residues. V gave up 4 bases and J gave up 9 bases; unmatched junction bases: 11. CDR3 sequence: CASSPGTSGGLSFEQFF. The DNA for the CDR3 is TGTGCCAGCAGCCCCGGGACTAGCGGGGGCCTTAGTTTTGAGCAGTTCTTC.

The V gene is TRBV11-1, the J gene TRBJ2-6; D is possibly TRBD1 (6 bases). The length of the CDR3 is 16 residues. Trimming shortened V by 2 bases and J by 0 bases, and 8 bases separated the two germline ends. Germline V lookup: CDR1 SGHAT, CDR2 FQDESV (reference sequence). The CDR3 bases are TGTGCCAGCAGCTTAAGGGGGAGCTCTGGGGCCAACGTCCTGACTTTC. Amino acids: CASSLRGSSGANVLTF.

The chain recombines TRBV5-1 with TRBJ2-7; 7 bases are a match to TRBD1. Unmatched junction bases numbered 9, after V lost 4 bases and J lost 5 bases. The CDR3 is 14 amino acids. Germline-derived CDR1 and CDR2 are SGHRS and YFSETQ. This CDR3 is CASSPGQVLNEQYF. Here the CDR3 DNA reads TGCGCCAGCAGCCCCGGACAGGTTTTGAACGAGCAGTACTTC.

The chain recombines TRBV5-1 with TRBJ1-1; D possibly corresponds to TRBD1 (5 bases). The CDR3 loop spans 13 amino acids. CDR1 SGHRS and CDR2 YFSETQ come from the germline V gene. V lost 4 bases, J lost 2 bases, and 9 bases lay in between. CDR3: CASSGRENTEAFF. In DNA form, the CDR3 reads TGCGCCAGCAGCGGCAGGGAAAACACTGAAGCTTTCTTT. The full variable domain, with the rest looked up from reference TRBV5-1 and TRBJ1-1, is KAGVTQTPRYLIKTRGQQVTLSCSPISGHRSVSWYQQTPGQGLQFLFEYFSETQRNKGNFPGRFSGRQFSNSRSEMNVSTLELGDSALYLCASSGRENTEAFFGQGTRLTVV.

This clone was counted once. This chain connects TRBV9 to TRBJ1-6, with 9 bases that match TRBD1. The CDR3 runs to 15 residues. Germline CDR1 is SGDLS and CDR2 is YYNGEE. V shed 2 bases and J 6 bases; nucleotides not matched to a gene: 3. DNA of the CDR3: TGTGCCAGCAGCGTCGGACAGGGGCCTAATTCACCCCTCCACTTT. This codes for CASSVGQGPNSPLHF.

This clone was observed a few times. V and J are TRBV6-5 and TRBJ1-1; D is ambiguous. This CDR3 has 15 residues. Germline V gene data show CDR1 as MNHEY and CDR2 as SVGAGI. Trimming removed 5 bases from V and 4 bases from J, with 17 bases in between. The CDR3 region has the DNA TGTGCCAGCAGTACCGTCGGCGAGACTGGCACTGAAGCTTTCTTT. Amino acid sequence: CASSTVGETGTEAFF.

This clone has just a few counts. The chain uses TRBV5-1 and TRBJ2-7; 12 positions agree with TRBD2. Trimming removed 0 bases from V and 5 bases from J; junction bases left unmatched: 9. Per the germline V gene, CDR1 is SGHRS and CDR2 is YFSETQ. The CDR3 extends over 17 amino acids. The CDR3 DNA is TGCGCCAGCAGCTTGGGGACTAGCGGGGCTTTCGACCACGAGCAGTACTTC. It translates to CASSLGTSGAFDHEQYF.

This clone was seen a few times. V and J are TRBV12-3 or TRBV12-4 and TRBJ1-1; D might be TRBD1 (6 bases). This CDR3 comprises 13 residues. Trimming cost V 3 bases and J 4 bases, with 9 bases left between them. The CDR3 region is CASSFEGGTEAFF. DNA of the CDR3: TGTGCCAGCAGTTTTGAAGGGGGCACTGAAGCTTTCTTT.

The CDR3 coding sequence is TGTGCCAGCAGCCCCACGGACACTGAAGCTTTCTTT. Translating gives CASSPTDTEAFF. The chain links TRBV9 to TRBJ1-1; D not certain. Germline V gives CDR1 SGDLS, CDR2 YYNGEE. This CDR3 is 12 amino acids long. V was clipped by 4 bases and J by 3 bases, with 7 bases between them.

The gene calls are TRBV27 and TRBJ1-2; D is uncertain. The CDR3 extends over 15 amino acids. Germline V gene data show CDR1 as MNHEY and CDR2 as SMNVEV (reference sequence). The V and J ends lost 1 base and 5 bases respectively, with 14 bases between them. CDR3: CASSLFRDLRYGYTF. DNA of the CDR3: TGTGCCAGCAGTTTATTTCGGGATCTTCGGTATGGCTACACCTTC.

The rearrangement links TRBV18 to TRBJ1-5, with 7 positions matching TRBD1. Germline trimming cut 3 bases from V and 4 bases from J; bases unmatched to any gene: 6. The germline V gene has CDR1 KGHSH and CDR2 LQKENI. The CDR3 has 15 residues. CDR3 in amino acids: CASSPATGYNQPQHF. CDR3 nucleotide sequence: TGTGCCAGCTCACCTGCGACAGGGTATAATCAGCCCCAGCATTTT.

This rearrangement joins TRBV2 to TRBJ2-2; perhaps TRBD1 as D (6 bases). Trimming cost V 7 bases and J 0 bases, with 9 bases left between them. Germline CDR1 and CDR2: SNHLY and FYNNEI. The CDR3 has 14 residues. The CDR3 here is CASKTGSNTGELFF. For the CDR3, the DNA is TGTGCCAGCAAAACAGGGTCGAACACCGGGGAGCTGTTTTTT. Based on the CDR3 plus reference TRBV2 and TRBJ2-2, the full variable domain is EPEVTQTPSHQVTQMGQEVILRCVPISNHLYFYWYRQILGQKVEFLVSFYNNEISEKSEIFDDQFSVERPDGSNFTLKIRSTKLEDSAMYFCASKTGSNTGELFFGEGSRLTVL.

A few counts support this clone. This chain joins TRBV2 and TRBJ2-1; 11 nucleotides line up with TRBD1. The ends lost 1 base at V and 6 bases at J; junction bases unmatched: 2. Germline V CDR1 and CDR2: SNHLY, FYNNEI. The CDR3 has 15 residues. In nucleotides, the CDR3 is TGTGCCAGCAGTGAAGGGACAGGGGGCCCCAATGAGCAGTTCTTC. Amino acid sequence: CASSEGTGGPNEQFF.

The chain couples TRBV18 to TRBJ2-7, with a possible D match to TRBD2 (5 bases). Per germline, CDR1 KGHSH and CDR2 LQKENI. V lost 4 bases, J lost 4 bases, and 14 bases lay in between. CDR3 length: 14 amino acids. CDR3 amino acids: CASSQTTDLYEQYV. DNA of the CDR3: TGTGCCAGCTCACAGACCACGGACTTATACGAGCAGTACGTC.